Each of the 31 T cell receptor beta chains below was sequenced from the same sample in a study of OX40 agonist ivuxolimab in advanced cancers. Data came from immunoSEQ multiplex PCR; TCRdb stores just in-frame clones and leaves some out. The data show 20,000 to 25,000 clones, roughly 83% seen once. The sequencing used CD4+ or CD8+ T cells sorted from blood, collected in a trial of the OX40 agonist ivuxolimab. The receptors were sampled from an adult with an advanced solid tumor such as melanoma, head and neck, liver or kidney cancer.

The chain recombines TRBV6-1 with TRBJ2-1; 8 bases fit TRBD2. J lost 0 bases, V lost 4 bases, and 8 bases had no gene match. Germline V lookup: CDR1 MNHNS, CDR2 SASEGT. This CDR3 is built from 17 residues. Here the CDR3 reads CASSAWTSWSSYNEQFF. The CDR3, as DNA: TGTGCCAGCAGTGCCTGGACTAGCTGGAGCTCCTACAATGAGCAGTTCTTC.

The rearrangement links TRBV27 to TRBJ2-7; 9 bases line up with TRBD1. The CDR3 loop spans 15 amino acids. V gave up 5 bases and J gave up 3 bases; unmatched junction bases: 8. CDR1 MNHEY and CDR2 SMNVEV come from the germline V gene (reference sequence). CDR3 nucleotides: TGTGCCAGCAGTACCCGACAGGGGGGATTCTACGAGCAGTACTTC. The encoded protein is CASSTRQGGFYEQYF.

This clone was seen a few times. The CDR3 DNA reads as TGTGCCAGCAGCCCCACTAGCGGTAACACCGGGGAGCTGTTTTTT. Translated: CASSPTSGNTGELFF. V gene TRBV9 combines with J gene TRBJ2-2, with 8 bases that match TRBD2. The CDR3 has 15 residues. Germline V gene lookup returns CDR1 SGDLS and CDR2 YYNGEE. The J segment lost 2 bases and the V segment lost 4 bases, leaving 4 bases of the junction unmatched.

The chain carries TRBV27 and TRBJ1-2; weak D call: TRBD1 (5 bases). The germline gives CDR1 MNHEY, CDR2 SMNVEV (reference sequence). V lost 6 bases, J lost 8 bases, and 16 bases lay in between. The CDR3 runs 13 residues. The CDR3, as DNA: TGTGCCAGCAGCCTCCGAGGGGCGAAAGGCTACACCTTC. It specifies CASSLRGAKGYTF.

This clone has only a few counts. V and J are TRBV20-1 and TRBJ2-4; no firm D call. CDR1 is DFQATT, CDR2 SNEGSKA, per germline (reference sequence). The CDR3 consists of 11 residues. Between the trimmed V and J ends, which lost 4 bases and 5 bases, there was a span of 6 bases. The CDR3 DNA is TGCAGTGCTATTAACCAAAACATTCAGTACTTC. The encoded protein is CSAINQNIQYF.

This chain connects TRBV19 to TRBJ2-5, with D possibly matching TRBD2 (5 bases). Trimming left V 4 bases short and J 5 bases short, with 14 bases between. The CDR3 spans 14 residues. Germline V gene data show CDR1 as LNHDA and CDR2 as SQIVND (reference sequence). CDR3 amino acids: CASSTGLSLETQYF. In DNA, the CDR3 is TGTGCCAGTAGTACCGGACTTTCCCTGGAGACCCAGTACTTC.

This clone has just one count. The chain links TRBV2 to TRBJ2-7; no clear D. Trimming cost V 5 bases and J 2 bases, with 10 bases left between them. CDR3 size: 13 residues. Germline CDR1 is SNHLY and CDR2 is FYNNEI. This CDR3 is CASSRTQTYEQYF. The CDR3 bases are TGTGCCAGCAGTCGGACCCAGACCTACGAGCAGTACTTC.

The gene calls are TRBV19 and TRBJ1-2; no firm D call. Germline-derived CDR1 and CDR2 are LNHDA and SQIVND (reference sequence). This CDR3 contains 12 residues. V lost 0 bases, J lost 7 bases, and 6 bases lay in between. For the CDR3, the DNA is TGTGCCAGTAGTATAGATCGGGCTGGCTACACCTTC. Its translation: CASSIDRAGYTF.

The chain links TRBV19 to TRBJ1-4; 9 nucleotides align to TRBD1. J was trimmed by 3 bases and V by 6 bases; bases with no gene match: 8. Germline V gene sequence: CDR1 LNHDA, CDR2 SQIVND (reference sequence). This CDR3 is built from 16 residues. The CDR3 sequence is CASRGQGGTSNEKLFF. CDR3 DNA sequence: TGTGCCAGTAGGGGACAGGGCGGAACGTCTAATGAAAAACTGTTTTTT.

This clone was counted a single time. The chain couples TRBV7-2 to TRBJ2-7; 7 positions agree with TRBD2. The CDR3 covers 15 residues. V was pared by 1 base and J by 3 bases, with 6 bases of the junction left unmatched. CDR1 is SGHTA, CDR2 FQGNSA, per germline. Written as DNA, the CDR3 is TGTGCCAGCAGCTTAGAGGCCGGGGAGGGCTACGAGCAGTACTTC. Translating gives CASSLEAGEGYEQYF.

The rearrangement uses TRBV15 and TRBJ2-7, with a tentative D call TRBD2 (5 bases). Trimming removed 0 bases from V and 3 bases from J, with 15 bases in between. The CDR3 extends over 16 amino acids. Germline V gene data show CDR1 as LNHNV and CDR2 as YYDKDF (reference sequence). CDR3 nucleotides: TGTGCCACCAGCAGAGACTTGGGGATTACTAGCTACGAGCAGTACTTC. This gives the protein CATSRDLGITSYEQYF.

The chain couples TRBV27 to TRBJ2-5, with 12 bases fitting TRBD2. Germline V gene sequence: CDR1 MNHEY, CDR2 SMNVEV (reference sequence). The CDR3 runs to 15 residues. Germline trimming cut 2 bases from V and 2 bases from J; bases unmatched to any gene: 0. The CDR3 DNA sequence: TGTGCCAGCAGTTTAGGACTAGCGGGACAAGAGACCCAGTACTTC. Translating gives CASSLGLAGQETQYF.

The chain carries TRBV27 and TRBJ1-6, with 8 bases that match TRBD1. The CDR3 loop spans 13 amino acids. The V segment lost 6 bases and the J segment 10 bases; nucleotides outside the gene matches: 5. Germline V lookup: CDR1 MNHEY, CDR2 SMNVEV (reference sequence). CDR3 DNA sequence: TGTGCCAGCAGCGCAGGGGGCCGGTCACCCCTCCACTTT. Translation gives CASSAGGRSPLHF.

This clone was detected once. The chain joins TRBV7-2 to TRBJ1-2, with 7 bases aligning to TRBD1. Germline V gene data show CDR1 as SGHTA and CDR2 as FQGNSA. CDR3 length: 18 amino acids. V shed 5 bases and J 2 bases; nucleotides not matched to a gene: 17. CDR3 protein: CASSRLLPGQTINYGYTF. In DNA, the CDR3 is TGTGCCAGCAGCCGCTTACTACCGGGACAGACTATAAACTATGGCTACACCTTC. Variable domain in full (rest from reference TRBV7-2 and TRBJ1-2): GAGVSQSPSNKVTEKGKDVELRCDPISGHTALYWYRQSLGQGLEFLIYFQGNSAPDKSGLPSDRFSAERTGGSVSTLTIQRTQQEDSAVYLCASSRLLPGQTINYGYTFGSGTRLTVV.

The chain employs TRBV7-3 and TRBJ2-5; D gene unclear. Germline CDR1 SGHTA, CDR2 FQGTGA. The ends were cut back, 1 base at V and 4 bases at J, with 7 bases in the middle. The CDR3 sequence is 13 residues long. The CDR3 DNA reads as TGTGCCAGCAGCTTAAACCTTGGAGAGACCCAGTACTTC. It codes for CASSLNLGETQYF.

The chain links TRBV13 to TRBJ2-4, with 7 bases that match TRBD1. The germline CDR1 and CDR2 sequences are PRHDT and FYEKMQ (reference sequence). The V segment lost 10 bases and the J segment 0 bases; nucleotides outside the gene matches: 3. The CDR3 loop spans 13 amino acids. The CDR3 reads CATGTAAKNIQYF. In DNA form, the CDR3 reads TGTGCCACGGGGACAGCAGCCAAAAACATTCAGTACTTC.

This clone was found a few times. The chain is built from TRBV6-6 and TRBJ2-2; 9 bases line up with TRBD1. CDR1 is MNHNY, CDR2 SVGAGI, per germline (reference sequence). The CDR3 covers 16 residues. The V segment lost 4 bases and the J segment 6 bases; nucleotides outside the gene matches: 9. Here the CDR3 reads CASSFDRGSPSGELFF. The DNA for the CDR3 is TGTGCCAGCAGTTTCGACAGGGGGAGTCCATCCGGGGAGCTGTTTTTT.

V gene TRBV6-5 combines with J gene TRBJ1-1, with D tentatively TRBD1 (6 bases). Germline-derived CDR1 and CDR2 are MNHEY and SVGAGI. This CDR3 comprises 11 residues. Between the trimmed V and J ends, which lost 7 bases and 9 bases, there was a span of 12 bases. The CDR3 DNA is TGTGCCAGCACCCAGGGGCCGAAAGCTTTCTTT. Translating it yields CASTQGPKAFF.

This clone was observed a handful of times. The CDR3: CASSATGGADTGELFF. The DNA of the CDR3 is TGTGCCAGCAGCGCAACCGGGGGGGCCGACACCGGGGAGCTGTTTTTT. The rearrangement uses TRBV9 and TRBJ2-2; TRBD2 matches 8 bases. Germline CDR1 is SGDLS and CDR2 is YYNGEE. The CDR3 contains 16 residues. J lost 3 bases, V lost 3 bases, and 7 bases had no gene match.

The chain links TRBV6-6 to TRBJ2-7; D is perhaps TRBD1 (6 bases). This CDR3 comprises 16 residues. Germline-derived CDR1 and CDR2 are MNHNY and SVGAGI (reference sequence). V lost 2 bases, J lost 1 base, and 15 bases lay in between. This CDR3 reads CASSYMAGATSYEQYF. The CDR3 DNA follows: TGTGCCAGCAGTTACATGGCAGGGGCCACGTCCTACGAGCAGTACTTC.

The V call is TRBV7-6, the J call TRBJ1-1; D is unresolved. V lost 0 bases and J lost 4, with 9 bases in between. Germline V gene data show CDR1 as SGHVS and CDR2 as FNYEAQ. The CDR3 loop spans 14 amino acids. Here the CDR3 reads CASSLAGSGTEAFF. CDR3 in DNA: TGTGCCAGCAGCTTAGCGGGGTCGGGCACTGAAGCTTTCTTT.

Here the CDR3 DNA reads TGTGCCAGTAGTTCCTCCTACGAGCAGTACTTC. It encodes CASSSSYEQYF. V is TRBV19 and J is TRBJ2-7; no clear D gene. Trimming shortened V by 5 bases and J by 0 bases, and 2 bases separated the two germline ends. CDR3 size: 11 residues. The V gene's germline CDR1 is LNHDA and CDR2 SQIVND (reference sequence).

The sample holds one count of this clone. The V and J genes are TRBV5-1 and TRBJ2-1; D not resolved. Germline lookup yields CDR1 SGHRS and CDR2 YFSETQ. CDR3 size: 15 residues. The ends were cut back, 4 bases at V and 2 bases at J, with 13 bases in the middle. CDR3 nucleotide sequence: TGCGCCAGCAGCCTGACACTTTCGCCCTACAATGAGCAGTTCTTC. Protein sequence: CASSLTLSPYNEQFF. The full variable domain, its missing parts supplied by reference TRBV5-1 and TRBJ2-1, is KAGVTQTPRYLIKTRGQQVTLSCSPISGHRSVSWYQQTPGQGLQFLFEYFSETQRNKGNFPGRFSGRQFSNSRSEMNVSTLELGDSALYLCASSLTLSPYNEQFFGPGTRLTVL.

The chain links TRBV11-2 to TRBJ2-7; 9 nucleotides match TRBD1. The CDR3 sequence is 15 residues long. Per the germline V gene, CDR1 is SGHAT and CDR2 is FQNNGV. V shed 0 bases, J shed 7 bases, and the junction held 7 bases outside the gene matches. CDR3 coding DNA: TGTGCCAGCAGCTTAGATCAGACAGGGGGTGAGGAGCAGTACTTC. It is translated as CASSLDQTGGEEQYF.

The J gene is TRBJ2-3, the V gene TRBV4-3, with 9 positions matching TRBD1. Germline CDR1 and CDR2: LGHNA and YSLEER. CDR3 length equals 15 residues. The V segment lost 0 bases and the J segment 6 bases; nucleotides outside the gene matches: 4. The CDR3 reads CASSQDWGQGDTQYF. CDR3 sequence (DNA): TGCGCCAGCAGCCAAGATTGGGGACAGGGCGATACGCAGTATTTT.

The rearrangement uses TRBV15 and TRBJ2-7; 8 bases line up with TRBD2. This CDR3 region has 13 residues. The ends lost 5 bases at V and 5 bases at J; junction bases unmatched: 5. Germline CDR1 LNHNV, CDR2 YYDKDF (reference sequence). This CDR3 is CATSSGGADEQYF. CDR3 sequence (DNA): TGTGCCACCAGCTCGGGGGGGGCTGACGAGCAGTACTTC.

This clone came up a few times. The V and J genes are TRBV28 and TRBJ1-4; 12 nucleotides line up with TRBD1. V dropped 5 bases and J dropped 0; count of bases not matched to a gene: 7. The CDR3 consists of 18 residues. Per germline, CDR1 MDHEN and CDR2 SYDVKM. The CDR3 DNA reads as TGTGCCAGCAGTCCGATCCGGGACAGGGGGCCAACTAATGAAAAACTGTTTTTT. It specifies CASSPIRDRGPTNEKLFF.

J is TRBJ2-1 and V is TRBV19, with 10 positions matching TRBD2. Germline values: CDR1 LNHDA, CDR2 SQIVND (reference sequence). CDR3 length: 14 amino acids. The V and J ends lost 9 bases and 3 bases, in that order; junction bases with no gene match: 5. The CDR3, as DNA: TGTGCCAGCTCTAGCGGGAGTTTCTACAATGAGCAGTTCTTC. Its protein is CASSSGSFYNEQFF.

A remark on this clone: A junction boundary mismatches the germline segment, possibly from a read error. The chain uses TRBV7-7 and TRBJ2-5; TRBD2 aligns across 10 bases. The germline V gene has CDR1 SSHAT and CDR2 FNYEAQ (reference sequence). The CDR3 extends over 16 amino acids. DNA for the CDR3: TGTGCTAGCAGCGCATGGCTAGCGGGGGTACAAGAGACCCAGTACTTC. It translates to CASSAWLAGVQETQYF.

By sample fraction, this clone is medium-sized. This chain connects TRBV11-2 to TRBJ1-2; D remains unclear. CDR3 length equals 13 residues. The V end lost 0 bases, the J end lost 3 bases, and 5 bases lay between the germline ends. CDR1 SGHAT and CDR2 FQNNGV come from the germline V gene. The CDR3 is CASSLESYYGYTF. The CDR3 nucleotides are TGTGCCAGCAGCTTAGAAAGTTACTATGGCTACACCTTC.

The chain recombines TRBV6-5 with TRBJ1-6; D not certain. The ends were cut back, 7 bases at V and 2 bases at J, with 12 bases in the middle. CDR1 and CDR2 (germline): MNHEY, SVGAGI. This CDR3 comprises 15 residues. The CDR3, as DNA: TGTGCCAGCAAACAAGTGTACACCTATAATTCACCCCTCCACTTT. Translating it yields CASKQVYTYNSPLHF.